Following are 18 T cell receptor beta chains from one sample sequenced in a study of graft-versus-host responses after intestinal transplantation. What these receptors recognize is not known. Repertoires were generated with immunoSEQ multiplex PCR, while TCRdb's copy carries only in-frame clones and drops some. Seen here are about 82,000 clones, 91% observed once, and the top ten hold more than 0.095%. The sample here was unstimulated CD4+ T cells sorted from spleen or lymph node cells, taken before intestinal transplant. Source of these receptors: a human donor who received an intestinal transplant.

The rearrangement links TRBV4-1 to TRBJ1-6; 9 bases line up with TRBD1. The junction had 16 bases not matched to a gene; V was cut back by 4 bases and J by 9 bases. Germline values: CDR1 MGHRA, CDR2 YSYEKL. The CDR3 contains 18 residues. The CDR3 sequence is CASSRAGTGSFKGSPLHF. The CDR3 DNA sequence: TGCGCCAGCAGCCGGGCCGGGACAGGGTCTTTTAAGGGTTCACCCCTCCACTTT.

The chain couples TRBV27 to TRBJ1-1, with 10 bases matching TRBD1. The J segment lost 7 bases and the V segment lost 5 bases, leaving 4 bases of the junction unmatched. Germline CDR1 reads MNHEY; CDR2 reads SMNVEV (reference sequence). The CDR3 is made up of 13 amino acids. The DNA of the CDR3 is TGTGCCAGCAGTAAGACAGGGGGCAGTGAAGCTTTCTTT. It codes for CASSKTGGSEAFF.

The chain recombines TRBV6-6 with TRBJ2-1, with 8 bases fitting TRBD2. The CDR3 is 16 residues long. V dropped 4 bases and J dropped 2; count of bases not matched to a gene: 7. Germline V gene sequence: CDR1 MNHNY, CDR2 SVGAGI (reference sequence). The CDR3 loop is CASSSRTSSTYNEQFF. CDR3 DNA sequence: TGTGCCAGCAGTTCAAGGACTAGCTCGACCTACAATGAGCAGTTCTTC.

V is TRBV29-1 and J is TRBJ1-3; 7 bases line up with TRBD1. The V gene's germline CDR1 is SQVTM and CDR2 ANQGSEA. V lost 6 bases, J lost 0 bases, and 8 bases stayed unmatched. The CDR3 loop spans 15 amino acids. CDR3 in DNA: TGCAGCGTCCTTGGGACAGACTACTCTGGAAACACCATATATTTT. Protein: CSVLGTDYSGNTIYF.

The gene calls are TRBV19 and TRBJ1-6; 8 positions match TRBD1. CDR3 length: 15 amino acids. Germline loops: CDR1 LNHDA, CDR2 SQIVND (reference sequence). V gave up 6 bases and J gave up 10 bases; unmatched junction bases: 11. The CDR3 protein is CASRAQDRAGSPLHF. CDR3 in DNA: TGTGCCAGTAGAGCCCAGGACAGGGCGGGATCACCCCTCCACTTT.

The gene calls are TRBV12-5 and TRBJ1-4; the D gene is possibly TRBD1 (6 bases). This CDR3 region has 16 residues. V lost 1 base, J lost 7 bases, and 16 bases lay in between. The germline gives CDR1 LGHNT, CDR2 FRNRAP. DNA of the CDR3: TGTGCTAGTGGTTTGGCCTCAGGGGACCTAGTTGAAAAACTGTTTTTT. As protein: CASGLASGDLVEKLFF.

The chain carries TRBV19 and TRBJ2-7; 12 nucleotides line up with TRBD2. Germline CDR1 is LNHDA and CDR2 is SQIVND (reference sequence). J was trimmed by 0 bases and V by 9 bases; bases with no gene match: 6. CDR3 length: 15 residues. The CDR3 spells CASGRLAGDSYEQYF. The CDR3 DNA is TGTGCCAGCGGGAGACTAGCGGGGGACTCCTACGAGCAGTACTTC.

The chain employs TRBV25-1 and TRBJ2-1, with 7 bases fitting TRBD1. The CDR3 covers 15 residues. V trimming: 4 bases; J trimming: 5 bases; junction bases outside the gene matches: 8. Germline CDR1 reads MGHDK; CDR2 reads SYGVNS. CDR3 loop: CASSAWGQIHNEQFF. CDR3 sequence (DNA): TGTGCCAGCAGTGCCTGGGGACAGATCCACAATGAGCAGTTCTTC.

This clone was counted once. The chain combines TRBV27 with TRBJ2-5; D is perhaps TRBD1 (6 bases). CDR3 size: 14 residues. The germline V and J ends were trimmed by 6 bases and 1 base, with 12 bases remaining between them. Germline assignment: CDR1 MNHEY and CDR2 SMNVEV (reference sequence). The CDR3 region is CASSFTGRQETQYF. DNA of the CDR3: TGTGCCAGCAGCTTCACAGGGCGCCAAGAGACCCAGTACTTC.

The DNA of the CDR3 is TGTGCCAGCACCTCGGGTTCGGGACAGGGGAATGGCTACACCTTC. Amino acids: CASTSGSGQGNGYTF. V gene TRBV7-9 combines with J gene TRBJ1-2, with TRBD1 matching 10 bases. Germline V CDR1 and CDR2: SEHNR, FQNEAQ (reference sequence). This CDR3 is built from 15 residues. The V and J ends lost 7 bases and 6 bases, in that order; junction bases with no gene match: 11.

This clone turned up a few times. The rearrangement joins TRBV2 to TRBJ1-1, with TRBD1 as a possible D gene (5 bases). Germline V gene data show CDR1 as SNHLY and CDR2 as FYNNEI. V was pared by 4 bases and J by 5 bases, with 11 bases between. The CDR3 extends over 13 amino acids. The CDR3 sequence: CASSGFQGTEAFF. In DNA, the CDR3 is TGTGCCAGCAGTGGATTTCAGGGAACTGAAGCTTTCTTT.

This clone was counted once. The V and J genes are TRBV18 and TRBJ1-1; 7 bases line up with TRBD1. This CDR3 spans 16 amino acids. After removal of 4 bases from V and 1 base from J, the junction contained 9 bases not matched to a gene. Germline-derived CDR1 and CDR2 are KGHSH and LQKENI. CDR3 in amino acids: CASSQQGNFKNTEAFF. The CDR3 DNA is TGTGCCAGCTCACAACAGGGGAACTTTAAGAACACTGAAGCTTTCTTT.

This chain links TRBV27 with TRBJ1-1, with TRBD1 identical over 11 bases. The ends lost 5 bases at V and 0 bases at J; junction bases unmatched: 14. The CDR3 is 19 amino acids. CDR1 MNHEY and CDR2 SMNVEV come from the germline V gene (reference sequence). The CDR3 DNA is TGTGCCAGCAGTCCACTCCGGACAGGGGGCTTGTCGATGAACACTGAAGCTTTCTTT. Translating it yields CASSPLRTGGLSMNTEAFF.

This chain connects TRBV19 to TRBJ1-2; no definite D call. Germline V lookup: CDR1 LNHDA, CDR2 SQIVND (reference sequence). The CDR3 has 14 amino acids. With 6 bases removed from V and 8 bases from J, the gap between germline ends came to 19 bases. Written as DNA, the CDR3 is TGTGCCAGTAGCCCAGTGCGAGCCGGTAGCGGCTACACCTTC. Translating gives CASSPVRAGSGYTF.

The chain couples TRBV5-1 to TRBJ2-5, with D possibly being TRBD2 (6 bases). The CDR3 is made up of 13 amino acids. Per germline, CDR1 SGHRS and CDR2 YFSETQ. Trimming removed 4 bases from V and 7 bases from J, with 14 bases in between. CDR3 in amino acids: CASSGTGGGTQYF. The CDR3 region has the DNA TGCGCCAGCAGCGGGACTGGTGGAGGGACCCAGTACTTC.

The rearrangement links TRBV7-9 to TRBJ2-3; TRBD1 matches 7 bases. Germline V lookup: CDR1 SEHNR, CDR2 FQNEAQ (reference sequence). The J segment lost 6 bases and the V segment lost 5 bases, leaving 20 bases of the junction unmatched. This CDR3 is 18 amino acids long. CDR3 in amino acids: CASSQKASGQKDSDTQYF. The CDR3 DNA reads as TGTGCCAGCAGCCAAAAAGCCTCGGGACAGAAAGATTCGGATACGCAGTATTTT. Looking up the rest from reference TRBV7-9 and TRBJ2-3 gives the full variable domain: DTGVSQNPRHKITKRGQNVTFRCDPISEHNRLYWYRQTLGQGPEFLTYFQNEAQLEKSRLLSDRFSAERPKGSFSTLEIQRTEQGDSAMYLCASSQKASGQKDSDTQYFGPGTRLTVL.

This sequence joins TRBV29-1 and TRBJ2-7, with D perhaps TRBD2 (6 bases). Germline CDR1 is SQVTM and CDR2 is ANQGSEA. The V gene lost 0 bases and the J gene lost 5 bases, with 8 bases spanning the gap. This CDR3 contains 12 residues. The CDR3 nucleotides are TGCAGCGTTGAAGATCGGGAGAACGAGCAGTACTTC. It yields the protein CSVEDRENEQYF.

The rearrangement links TRBV11-2 to TRBJ2-7; no reliable D call. This CDR3 region has 11 residues. The germline V and J ends were trimmed by 1 base and 5 bases, with 3 bases remaining between them. Germline-derived CDR1 and CDR2 are SGHAT and FQNNGV. CDR3 amino acids: CASSLGDEQYF. CDR3 DNA sequence: TGTGCCAGCAGCTTAGGCGACGAGCAGTACTTC.